The entry below gives a single TCR beta chain sequence along with its context. TCRdb keeps only in-frame clones here, not all; method: immunoSEQ multiplex PCR. The sample records fewer than 130,000 clones, 91% being singletons. This CDR3 has 15 amino acids. The trim removed 3 bases at V and 3 bases at J, leaving 5 bases unmatched. Germline V gene lookup returns CDR1 SEHNR and CDR2 FQNEAQ (reference sequence). This sample was taken from a study of T cell changes during pregnancy in multiple sclerosis. This TCR derives from a female donor with multiple sclerosis, enrolled in a pregnancy study. J is TRBJ2-3 and V is TRBV7-9; 8 bases fit TRBD1. The input for sequencing was peripheral blood, taken after pregnancy. The CDR3 bases are TGTGCCAGCAGCTTGGCGACAGGGGTGACAGATACGCAGTATTTT. Its protein is CASSLATGVTDTQYF.